This T cell receptor beta chain appears in the sequencing data of a study of blood T cell repertoires in COVID-19. Study overall: T cells, B-cell-depleted T cells, or PBMCs provided the cDNA or gDNA that served as material.

This CDR3 has 14 residues. The germline gives CDR1 MRHNA, CDR2 SNTAGT. V lost 4 bases, J lost 8 bases, and 7 bases stayed unmatched. Authors' data handling: The authors estimated nucleated cell counts from reference gene primer amplification. Profiled with immunoSEQ multiplex PCR; TCRdb holds only in-frame clones, not every one. The V and J calls and clone size are taken from that table; D and trimming were inferred from the DNA. Here the sample spans a few hundred thousand clones, 87% being singletons. The specimen sequenced was peripheral blood. The chain has TRBV6-4 and TRBJ2-1; 8 nucleotides align to TRBD1. The sequence came from a man aged 18 to 35 with active or convalescent COVID-19. The DNA of the CDR3 is TGTGCCAGCAGTGCAGGGGGCGATCGGGATGAGCAGTTCTTC. Amino acids: CASSAGGDRDEQFF.